This T cell receptor beta chain was observed in a study of control samples from healthy donors and cancer patients. Between the trimmed V and J ends, which lost 7 bases and 6 bases, there was a span of 12 bases. There are 12 residues in the CDR3. Some clones are missing from TCRdb's copy, which holds only in-frame ones; the method was immunoSEQ multiplex PCR. This table has about 130,000 clones, nearly 90% appearing once. This chain joins TRBV12-3 or TRBV12-4 and TRBJ1-1; D uncertain. The sequence came from a man in his fifties with head and neck cancer. Sequenced input: PBMCs. As DNA, the CDR3 is TGTGCCAGCACTCCTGCCTGGTCTGAAGCTTTCTTT. This translates into CASTPAWSEAFF.